The 2 T cell receptor delta chains presented below share a single source sample, sequenced in a study of gamma-delta chains in newborns, infants, children (dated by TCRdb to the late 2010s). The sequencer listed for this sample is Illumina MiSeq. TCRdb reprocessed the public reads with the caller CATT; rows with the same DNA were merged afterwards. Present in this sample are roughly 4,000 delta-chain clones, about 38% of which were seen just once. The ten top clones hold 13% to 15% of the sample. Sequencing input: blood. The receptors originated from a child who received the measles vaccine.

As concerns this clone: A far larger clone is only one base removed, so a read error is likely. The genes are TRDV1 and TRDJ1; 8 bases match TRDD2. The CDR3 spans 23 residues. Germline lookup yields CDR1 TSWWSYY and CDR2 QGS. J lost 0 bases, V lost 3 bases, and 27 bases had no gene match. CDR3 DNA sequence: TGTGCTCTTGGGGAGCCCCCACCCTTCCTAAAGGTCTGGGACGACCCCTACACCGATAAACTCATCTTT. Translated, it gives CALGEPPPFLKVWDDPYTDKLIF.

This clone was detected a few times. The gene calls are TRDV1 and TRDJ1; a weak D match, TRDD2 (7 bases). CDR1 is TSWWSYY, CDR2 QGS, per germline. The CDR3 runs 18 residues. Trimming shortened V by 2 bases and J by 10 bases, and 29 bases separated the two germline ends. Here the CDR3 DNA reads TGTGCTCTTGGGGAATCACTCTTCCTATGGCGAGTACTAAATAGACTCATCTTT. As protein: CALGESLFLWRVLNRLIF.